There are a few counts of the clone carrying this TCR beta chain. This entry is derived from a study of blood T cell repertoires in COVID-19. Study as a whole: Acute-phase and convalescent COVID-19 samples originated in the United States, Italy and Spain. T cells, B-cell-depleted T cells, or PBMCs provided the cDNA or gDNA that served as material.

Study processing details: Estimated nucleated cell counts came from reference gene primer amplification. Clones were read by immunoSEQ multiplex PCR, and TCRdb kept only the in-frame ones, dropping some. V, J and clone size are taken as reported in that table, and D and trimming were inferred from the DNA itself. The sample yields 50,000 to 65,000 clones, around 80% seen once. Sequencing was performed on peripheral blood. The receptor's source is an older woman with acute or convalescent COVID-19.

This chain's CDR3 is CAWSDFGTGGYEQYF. DNA for the CDR3: TGTGCCTGGAGTGACTTCGGGACAGGGGGCTACGAGCAGTACTTC. The J gene is TRBJ2-7, the V gene TRBV30, with 11 bases that match TRBD1. Looked up from germline, CDR1 is GTSNPN and CDR2 is SVGIG (reference sequence). The CDR3 contains 15 residues. V shed 1 base and J 3 bases; nucleotides not matched to a gene: 5.